Below, 2 T cell receptor beta chains from the same sample are listed, as sequenced in a study of T cell repertoires in cytomegalovirus infection. Via MiXCR, TCRdb re-called the reads, giving one row per CDR3 protein. The repertoire consists of about 180,000 distinct CDR3 sequences, with about a sixth occurring once and the leading ten covering 20% to 25%. The sample comprised CD8+ T cells from PBMCs. These receptors all stem from a human donor in good health (CMV status not recorded). Some clones in this sample may be carry-over from other donors' samples.

This clonotype was seen a few times. The chain couples TRBV14 to TRBJ1-2, with unresolved D. Germline-derived CDR1 and CDR2 are SGHDN and FVKESK. The CDR3 sequence is 13 residues long. The germline V and J ends were trimmed by 1 base and 4 bases, with 7 bases remaining between them. Written as DNA, the CDR3 is TGTGCCAGCAGCCAAGGACGGGTCTATGGCTACACCTTC. Encoded protein: CASSQGRVYGYTF.

This clonotype was detected a few times. The chain combines TRBV4-3 with TRBJ2-1; possibly TRBD2 for D (5 bases). The germline V gene has CDR1 LGHNA and CDR2 YSLEER. Trimming left V 6 bases short and J 6 bases short, with 15 bases between. The CDR3 totals 14 residues. The CDR3 spells CASRDAVGVNEQFF. In DNA, the CDR3 is TGCGCCAGCAGGGACGCGGTGGGAGTCAATGAGCAGTTCTTC.